Listed below are T cell receptor beta chains from one sample, sequenced in a study of blood T cell repertoires in COVID-19. Here immunoSEQ multiplex PCR was the method, and the copy in TCRdb shows in-frame clones only, minus some. The sample lists hundreds of thousands of clones, 70% to 90% seen once, with roughly a tenth in the top ten. Sequencing was done on a sample of PBMCs or T cells enriched from blood (not recorded which). The receptors come from a woman between 40 and 55 years old who had recovered from COVID-19. Each CDR3 is given with its conserved first and last residue. Fields, in order: D gene, J gene, clone size, V gene, CDR3 protein, CDR3 DNA. The D gene is left open where the match is weak. Clone size is given for some rows only: seen once, a few or many times, or a class if the clone is expanded.

d_call: TRBD2
j_call: TRBJ2-7
clone_size: .
v_call: TRBV7-3
cdr3_aa: CASSFRLAGVDEQYF
cdr3_nt: TGTGCCAGCAGCTTCAGACTAGCGGGAGTCGACGAGCAGTACTTC

d_call: .
j_call: TRBJ1-3
clone_size: .
v_call: TRBV28
cdr3_aa: CASSFAEPRNTIYF
cdr3_nt: TGTGCCAGCAGTTTCGCAGAACCGAGAAACACCATATATTTT

d_call: .
j_call: TRBJ1-6
clone_size: .
v_call: TRBV28
cdr3_aa: CASSLDGDSPLHF
cdr3_nt: TGTGCCAGCAGTTTGGACGGGGATTCACCCCTCCACTTT

d_call: .
j_call: TRBJ1-4
clone_size: .
v_call: TRBV28
cdr3_aa: CASSQTGEKLFF
cdr3_nt: TGTGCCAGCAGTCAGACGGGTGAAAAACTGTTTTTT

d_call: TRBD1
j_call: TRBJ1-2
clone_size: .
v_call: TRBV27
cdr3_aa: CASSDGQGSSYGYTF
cdr3_nt: TGTGCCAGCAGTGATGGACAGGGTTCATCTTATGGCTACACCTTC

d_call: .
j_call: TRBJ2-7
clone_size: .
v_call: TRBV2
cdr3_aa: CASSQDSYEQYF
cdr3_nt: TGTGCCAGCAGTCAGGACAGCTACGAGCAGTACTTC

d_call: TRBD1
j_call: TRBJ2-1
clone_size: .
v_call: TRBV2
cdr3_aa: CASSRQGMNEQFF
cdr3_nt: TGTGCCAGCTCAAGACAGGGAATGAATGAGCAGTTCTTC

d_call: TRBD1
j_call: TRBJ1-3
clone_size: .
v_call: TRBV5-1
cdr3_aa: CASSSTGTGGGNTIYF
cdr3_nt: TGCGCCAGCAGCTCCACCGGGACAGGGGGAGGAAACACCATATATTTT

d_call: TRBD2
j_call: TRBJ2-3
clone_size: .
v_call: TRBV3-1/TRBV3-2
cdr3_aa: CASSQESLAGDSDTQYF
cdr3_nt: TGTGCCAGCAGCCAAGAGTCCCTAGCGGGAGATTCAGATACGCAGTATTTT

d_call: .
j_call: TRBJ2-3
clone_size: .
v_call: TRBV27
cdr3_aa: CASSLGGGTQYF
cdr3_nt: TGTGCCAGCAGTTTAGGGGGAGGTACGCAGTATTTT

d_call: .
j_call: TRBJ1-3
clone_size: .
v_call: TRBV7-2
cdr3_aa: CASREQGGNSGNTIYF
cdr3_nt: TGTGCCAGCAGAGAGCAAGGGGGAAACTCTGGAAACACCATATATTTT

d_call: TRBD2
j_call: TRBJ2-1
clone_size: .
v_call: TRBV4-1
cdr3_aa: CASSPLAEPYNEQFF
cdr3_nt: TGCGCCAGCAGCCCGCTAGCGGAGCCCTACAATGAGCAGTTCTTC

d_call: TRBD2
j_call: TRBJ2-5
clone_size: .
v_call: TRBV7-3
cdr3_aa: CASSSYGLAGVREETQYF
cdr3_nt: TGTGCCAGCAGCTCGTACGGACTAGCGGGGGTTAGGGAAGAGACCCAGTACTTC

d_call: .
j_call: TRBJ2-2
clone_size: .
v_call: TRBV12-3/TRBV12-4
cdr3_aa: CASSSPSGELFF
cdr3_nt: TGTGCCAGCAGTTCCCCGAGCGGGGAGCTGTTTTTT

d_call: .
j_call: TRBJ1-2
clone_size: .
v_call: TRBV15
cdr3_aa: CATSKARAGYTF
cdr3_nt: TGTGCCACCAGCAAAGCCAGGGCTGGCTACACCTTC

d_call: TRBD1
j_call: TRBJ1-1
clone_size: .
v_call: TRBV18
cdr3_aa: CASSPIQTGPSTEAFF
cdr3_nt: TGTGCCAGCTCGCCCATTCAGACAGGGCCCTCCACTGAAGCTTTCTTT

d_call: TRBD1
j_call: TRBJ2-4
clone_size: .
v_call: TRBV7-8
cdr3_aa: CASSSYPQGAVQYF
cdr3_nt: TGTGCCAGCAGCTCTTATCCTCAGGGGGCAGTTCAGTACTTC

d_call: TRBD1
j_call: TRBJ2-1
clone_size: .
v_call: TRBV7-3
cdr3_aa: CASSLGTGVYNEQFF
cdr3_nt: TGTGCCAGCAGCCTAGGGACAGGGGTCTACAATGAGCAGTTCTTC

d_call: TRBD1
j_call: TRBJ1-2
clone_size: few
v_call: TRBV13
cdr3_aa: CASSGQGAGGYTF
cdr3_nt: TGTGCCAGCAGCGGACAGGGGGCTGGTGGCTACACCTTC

d_call: .
j_call: TRBJ1-2
clone_size: .
v_call: TRBV7-6
cdr3_aa: CASSLDQGLGGYTF
cdr3_nt: TGTGCCAGCAGCTTAGATCAGGGCTTGGGGGGCTACACCTTC

d_call: TRBD1
j_call: TRBJ1-4
clone_size: .
v_call: TRBV5-5
cdr3_aa: CASSLRTDREAEKLFF
cdr3_nt: TGTGCCAGCAGCCTTCGAACAGACAGGGAGGCTGAAAAACTGTTTTTT

d_call: TRBD2
j_call: TRBJ2-1
clone_size: .
v_call: TRBV10-1
cdr3_aa: CASSDQRGAPGEQFF
cdr3_nt: TGCGCCAGCAGCGACCAGCGGGGGGCCCCGGGAGAGCAGTTCTTC

d_call: .
j_call: TRBJ1-5
clone_size: .
v_call: TRBV5-4
cdr3_aa: CASSLKSARGGAPNQPQHF
cdr3_nt: TGTGCCAGCAGCTTGAAATCAGCCAGGGGTGGGGCCCCGAATCAGCCCCAGCATTTT

d_call: TRBD2
j_call: TRBJ2-5
clone_size: .
v_call: TRBV7-2
cdr3_aa: CASSSGLAEETQYF
cdr3_nt: TGTGCCAGCAGCTCAGGACTAGCGGAAGAGACCCAGTACTTC

d_call: .
j_call: TRBJ2-3
clone_size: .
v_call: TRBV3-1/TRBV3-2
cdr3_aa: CASSQRGIGGADTQYF
cdr3_nt: TGTGCCAGCAGCCAGAGAGGGATCGGAGGGGCAGATACGCAGTATTTT

d_call: .
j_call: TRBJ2-3
clone_size: .
v_call: TRBV12-3/TRBV12-4
cdr3_aa: CASITDFTDTQYF
cdr3_nt: TGTGCCAGCATCACGGACTTCACAGATACGCAGTATTTT

d_call: TRBD1
j_call: TRBJ2-1
clone_size: .
v_call: TRBV19
cdr3_aa: CASSVGQGFYNEQFF
cdr3_nt: TGTGCCAGCTCCGTAGGACAGGGGTTCTACAATGAGCAGTTCTTC

d_call: .
j_call: TRBJ1-1
clone_size: .
v_call: TRBV28
cdr3_aa: CASSLAGGITEAFF
cdr3_nt: TGTGCCAGCAGTTTGGCCGGAGGAATCACTGAAGCTTTCTTT

d_call: .
j_call: TRBJ2-5
clone_size: .
v_call: TRBV28
cdr3_aa: CASSSTGLPGETQYF
cdr3_nt: TGTGCCAGCAGTTCCACGGGACTCCCTGGGGAGACCCAGTACTTC

d_call: .
j_call: TRBJ2-1
clone_size: .
v_call: TRBV5-3
cdr3_aa: CARSFLGDEQFF
cdr3_nt: TGTGCCAGAAGCTTCCTAGGGGATGAGCAGTTCTTC

d_call: .
j_call: TRBJ1-1
clone_size: .
v_call: TRBV29-1
cdr3_aa: CSVEEMGGPLAFF
cdr3_nt: TGCAGCGTTGAAGAAATGGGGGGGCCGTTGGCTTTCTTT

d_call: TRBD2
j_call: TRBJ2-1
clone_size: once
v_call: TRBV10-2
cdr3_aa: CASTGTSVDNEQFF
cdr3_nt: TGCGCCAGCACCGGGACTAGCGTGGACAATGAGCAGTTCTTC

d_call: .
j_call: TRBJ1-6
clone_size: .
v_call: TRBV10-3
cdr3_aa: CAISVFGNNSPLHF
cdr3_nt: TGTGCCATCAGTGTCTTCGGGAATAATTCACCCCTCCACTTT

d_call: TRBD1
j_call: TRBJ1-1
clone_size: .
v_call: TRBV19
cdr3_aa: CASSTLPGQGDTEAFF
cdr3_nt: TGTGCCAGTAGTACCCTTCCCGGACAGGGGGACACTGAAGCTTTCTTT

d_call: TRBD2
j_call: TRBJ2-7
clone_size: .
v_call: TRBV28
cdr3_aa: CASSRGDVTYEQYF
cdr3_nt: TGTGCCAGCAGTCGGGGGGACGTCACCTACGAGCAGTACTTC

d_call: TRBD1
j_call: TRBJ2-7
clone_size: .
v_call: TRBV28
cdr3_aa: CASSRTGTGGYEQYF
cdr3_nt: TGTGCCAGCAGCCGAACCGGGACAGGGGGTTACGAGCAGTACTTC

d_call: TRBD2
j_call: TRBJ2-3
clone_size: .
v_call: TRBV9
cdr3_aa: CASSVGTSGTFTDTQYF
cdr3_nt: TGTGCCAGCAGTGTAGGGACTAGCGGGACCTTCACAGATACGCAGTATTTT

d_call: .
j_call: TRBJ2-5
clone_size: .
v_call: TRBV18
cdr3_aa: CASSPAQKETQYF
cdr3_nt: TGTGCCAGCTCACCAGCACAAAAAGAGACCCAGTACTTC

d_call: .
j_call: TRBJ2-2
clone_size: .
v_call: TRBV7-3
cdr3_aa: CASSLGQLNTGELFF
cdr3_nt: TGTGCCAGCAGCTTAGGGCAGCTCAACACCGGGGAGCTGTTTTTT

d_call: TRBD2
j_call: TRBJ2-7
clone_size: .
v_call: TRBV6-5
cdr3_aa: CASSWTSGSSEQYF
cdr3_nt: TGTGCCAGCAGTTGGACTAGCGGGAGTTCCGAGCAGTACTTC

d_call: TRBD2
j_call: TRBJ2-6
clone_size: .
v_call: TRBV28
cdr3_aa: CASQPLWGGSGANVLTF
cdr3_nt: TGTGCCAGCCAGCCCCTATGGGGGGGCTCTGGGGCCAACGTCCTGACTTTC

d_call: TRBD1
j_call: TRBJ2-7
clone_size: .
v_call: TRBV9
cdr3_aa: CASSVAPDGQAEQYF
cdr3_nt: TGTGCCAGCAGCGTAGCCCCAGACGGACAGGCCGAGCAGTACTTC

d_call: .
j_call: TRBJ2-5
clone_size: .
v_call: TRBV19
cdr3_aa: CATRDGGLQETQYF
cdr3_nt: TGTGCCACGAGGGACGGGGGACTCCAAGAGACCCAGTACTTC

d_call: .
j_call: TRBJ2-1
clone_size: .
v_call: TRBV7-2
cdr3_aa: CASSLQGTYNEQFF
cdr3_nt: TGTGCCAGCAGCTTACAGGGTACCTACAATGAGCAGTTCTTC

d_call: TRBD2
j_call: TRBJ2-1
clone_size: .
v_call: TRBV10-3
cdr3_aa: CAISESLADYNEQFF
cdr3_nt: TGTGCCATCAGTGAGTCTCTAGCGGACTACAATGAGCAGTTCTTC

d_call: .
j_call: TRBJ2-3
clone_size: once
v_call: TRBV3-1/TRBV3-2
cdr3_aa: CASSPLGADTQYF
cdr3_nt: TGTGCCAGCAGCCCCCTAGGGGCGGATACGCAGTATTTT

d_call: TRBD1
j_call: TRBJ2-5
clone_size: .
v_call: TRBV7-2
cdr3_aa: CASSRDRGRGWETQYF
cdr3_nt: TGTGCCAGCAGCCGGGACAGGGGGCGAGGGTGGGAGACCCAGTACTTC

d_call: .
j_call: TRBJ2-1
clone_size: .
v_call: TRBV11-1
cdr3_aa: CASRHDRNEQFF
cdr3_nt: TGTGCCAGCAGACACGACAGAAATGAGCAGTTCTTC

d_call: TRBD2
j_call: TRBJ2-7
clone_size: .
v_call: TRBV27
cdr3_aa: CASSLSQREPIYEQYF
cdr3_nt: TGTGCCAGCAGTTTATCGCAGCGGGAGCCCATCTACGAGCAGTACTTC

d_call: TRBD2
j_call: TRBJ2-5
clone_size: .
v_call: TRBV10-1
cdr3_aa: CASSDGERDGLETQYF
cdr3_nt: TGCGCCAGCAGTGACGGAGAGCGGGATGGATTGGAGACCCAGTACTTC

d_call: TRBD1
j_call: TRBJ2-7
clone_size: .
v_call: TRBV27
cdr3_aa: CASSNRDRAALYEQYF
cdr3_nt: TGTGCCAGCAGTAACCGGGACAGGGCAGCCCTTTACGAGCAGTACTTC

d_call: .
j_call: TRBJ2-7
clone_size: .
v_call: TRBV7-9
cdr3_aa: CASSHSGVVGGYEQYF
cdr3_nt: TGTGCCAGCAGCCACTCCGGGGTGGTGGGTGGCTACGAGCAGTACTTC